These 22 T cell receptor beta chains came from one sample sequenced in a study of naive and memory T cell subsets. Their antigen targets remain unknown. An equimolar mix of two oligonucleotides served as the beta constant-region primer for TRBC1 and TRBC2. Ligated cDNA was amplified by four rounds of PCR with nested alpha and beta constant-region primers and SP2. TCRdb re-derived calls from the UMI-ligation and nested PCR reads in MiXCR, one entry per CDR3 protein. The table has 150,000 or so distinct CDR3 sequences, about 20% seen once. Study results and caveats: Especially in CD8 cells, naive repertoires contained a few larger clonotypes, possibly CD45RA-re-expressing memory cells.

Sequencing was carried out using naive CD4+ T cells from blood. The receptors were gathered from a human donor in good health.

This clonotype was found many times. This sequence joins TRBV6-6 and TRBJ1-1; tentatively, D is TRBD1 (6 bases). The germline V and J ends were trimmed by 4 bases and 1 base, with 25 bases remaining between them. The CDR3 covers 19 residues. In germline, CDR1 is MNHNY, CDR2 SVGAGI (reference sequence). The CDR3 DNA reads TGTGCCAGCAGTTTGAGGATCCCAGGGGAAGGTTCGCGGAACACTGAAGCTTTCTTT. Residues: CASSLRIPGEGSRNTEAFF.

Concerning this clonotype: The junction departs from the called germline gene at one end, perhaps through a read error. This rearrangement joins TRBV28 to TRBJ2-1, with D tentatively TRBD1 (6 bases). Germline V gene data show CDR1 as MDHEN and CDR2 as SYDVKM. The CDR3 consists of 13 residues. The chain's CDR3 is CTSSLPGAREQFF. CDR3 sequence (DNA): TGTACCAGCAGTTTACCAGGGGCTAGGGAGCAGTTCTTC.

This clonotype appeared a few times. The DNA of the CDR3 is TGTGCCAGCAGTTACTCAGGCAGGGGGGGCTCTGGAAACACCATATATTTT. Amino acids: CASSYSGRGGSGNTIYF. The chain joins TRBV6-6 to TRBJ1-3; TRBD1 agrees at 7 bases. The V gene's germline CDR1 is MNHNY and CDR2 SVGAGI (reference sequence). Trimming removed 0 bases from V and 0 bases from J; junction bases left unmatched: 5. CDR3 length equals 17 residues.

This clonotype occurred many times. The chain has TRBV20-1 and TRBJ2-5; D not certain. CDR1 is DFQATT, CDR2 SNEGSKA, per germline (reference sequence). CDR3 length: 13 residues. The V end was cut by 0 bases, the J end by 2 bases, with 7 bases between. CDR3 residues: CSARDTWQETQYF. The CDR3 DNA reads as TGCAGTGCTAGAGATACGTGGCAAGAGACCCAGTACTTC.

The V call is TRBV28, the J call TRBJ2-7; 9 bases line up with TRBD2. The V gene end was trimmed by 4 bases and the J gene end by 0 bases; junction bases not matched to a gene: 7. From germline, CDR1 is MDHEN and CDR2 SYDVKM. The CDR3 extends over 16 amino acids. This CDR3 reads CASSSVGSGSSYEQYF. The DNA of the CDR3 is TGTGCCAGCAGTTCCGTAGGTAGCGGGAGCTCCTACGAGCAGTACTTC.

This chain connects TRBV7-2 to TRBJ2-3, with 10 bases that match TRBD1. V lost 5 bases, J lost 2 bases, and 7 bases stayed unmatched. CDR1 SGHTA and CDR2 FQGNSA come from the germline V gene. This CDR3 contains 16 residues. The CDR3 coding sequence is TGTGCCAGCAGCCCCGGACAGGGGGGACCCACAGATACGCAGTATTTT. The encoded protein is CASSPGQGGPTDTQYF.

This clonotype was detected only a few times. This sequence joins TRBV29-1 and TRBJ1-4; tentative D call: TRBD1 (5 bases). Germline V gene lookup returns CDR1 SQVTM and CDR2 ANQGSEA. The CDR3 has 12 amino acids. V was pared by 4 bases and J by 8 bases, with 11 bases between. CDR3 bases: TGCAGCGTTGGCAGGGTCGGGGAAAAACTGTTTTTT. Protein sequence: CSVGRVGEKLFF.

V gene TRBV12-3 or TRBV12-4 combines with J gene TRBJ1-5; D is unresolved. Between the trimmed V and J ends, which lost 8 bases and 4 bases, there was a span of 15 bases. The CDR3 covers 14 residues. The CDR3 DNA reads TGTGCCAGCGCCCTAGGAGGCTTTAATCAGCCCCAGCATTTT. Protein product: CASALGGFNQPQHF.

This clonotype came up many times. The gene calls are TRBV20-1 and TRBJ2-7, with TRBD1 identical over 9 bases. This CDR3 contains 15 residues. Germline V lookup: CDR1 DFQATT, CDR2 SNEGSKA (reference sequence). V lost 1 base, J lost 3 bases, and 7 bases stayed unmatched. The CDR3 reads CSARAGTGPFYEQYF. CDR3 nucleotide sequence: TGCAGTGCTAGAGCCGGGACAGGGCCGTTCTACGAGCAGTACTTC.

The chain links TRBV11-2 to TRBJ2-2; D may be TRBD2 (6 bases). Looked up from germline, CDR1 is SGHAT and CDR2 is FQNNGV. V gave up 1 base and J gave up 4 bases, with 13 bases separating them. The CDR3 length is 16 residues. CDR3 loop: CASSLGLVRSTGELFF. In DNA form, the CDR3 reads TGTGCCAGCAGCTTAGGACTAGTTCGTTCCACCGGGGAGCTGTTTTTT. Variable domain in full (rest from reference TRBV11-2 and TRBJ2-2): EAGVAQSPRYKIIEKRQSVAFWCNPISGHATLYWYQQILGQGPKLLIQFQNNGVVDDSQLPKDRFSAERLKGVDSTLKIQPAKLEDSAVYLCASSLGLVRSTGELFFGEGSRLTVL.

The chain couples TRBV7-3 to TRBJ2-2; 7 positions agree with TRBD2. The CDR3 is 17 residues long. Germline CDR1 SGHTA, CDR2 FQGTGA. Losses at the gene ends were 6 bases for V and 4 bases for J; bases not matched to a gene: 14. CDR3 bases: TGTGCCAGCAGTAAAGGACCTCTAGCGGACCTCACCGGGGAGCTGTTTTTT. Amino acids: CASSKGPLADLTGELFF.

The chain is built from TRBV28 and TRBJ1-3; TRBD1 is a possible D gene (5 bases). Germline values: CDR1 MDHEN, CDR2 SYDVKM. V lost 7 bases and J 0 bases, leaving 22 bases between the germline ends. The CDR3 has 18 amino acids. CDR3 region: CASTPAGRLRLSGNTIYF. The DNA of the CDR3 is TGTGCCAGCACCCCGGCGGGACGGCTCAGACTCTCTGGAAACACCATATATTTT.

The chain couples TRBV29-1 to TRBJ2-1; 10 bases align to TRBD1. Germline V gene sequence: CDR1 SQVTM, CDR2 ANQGSEA. CDR3 length equals 14 residues. Trimming at V came to 5 bases and at J to 7 bases, leaving 8 bases not matched to a gene. Here the CDR3 reads CSVFRRTGGNEQFF. Written as DNA, the CDR3 is TGCAGCGTTTTTCGCCGGACAGGGGGGAATGAGCAGTTCTTC.

The rearrangement links TRBV28 to TRBJ2-7; no definite D call. Germline V gives CDR1 MDHEN, CDR2 SYDVKM. V was trimmed by 3 bases and J by 6 bases, leaving 15 bases between them. The CDR3 has 14 residues. The CDR3 DNA sequence: TGTGCCAGCAGTTTGTCGGGTAGGCCTGGCGAGCAGTACTTC. Translated, it gives CASSLSGRPGEQYF.

This clonotype has more than one count but fewer than ten. The J gene is TRBJ2-1, the V gene TRBV6-2 or TRBV6-3; a possible D gene is TRBD2 (5 bases). This CDR3 spans 16 amino acids. Germline CDR1 reads MNHEY; CDR2 reads SVGEGT. V shed 5 bases and J shed 5 bases, with 19 bases lying between them. CDR3: CASSQGLGSADNEQFF. CDR3 coding DNA: TGTGCCAGCAGTCAAGGCCTAGGGAGTGCTGACAATGAGCAGTTCTTC.

The chain is built from TRBV6-1 and TRBJ1-6; the match to TRBD1 covers 9 bases. After removal of 6 bases from V and 8 bases from J, the junction contained 11 bases not matched to a gene. The CDR3 runs to 16 residues. CDR1 and CDR2 (germline): MNHNS, SASEGT. The CDR3 is CASSSLGTGLHSPLHF. Written as DNA, the CDR3 is TGTGCCAGCAGCTCCCTTGGGACAGGGCTTCATTCACCCCTCCACTTT.

V and J are TRBV5-1 and TRBJ2-1, with D possibly being TRBD2 (5 bases). This CDR3 spans 14 amino acids. From germline, CDR1 is SGHRS and CDR2 YFSETQ. The V and J ends lost 5 bases and 5 bases respectively, with 14 bases between them. In nucleotides, the CDR3 is TGCGCCAGCAGGGAAAGCGGAGCGCACAATGAGCAGTTCTTC. This encodes CASRESGAHNEQFF. Using reference TRBV5-1 and TRBJ2-1 for the parts outside the CDR3, the full variable domain is KAGVTQTPRYLIKTRGQQVTLSCSPISGHRSVSWYQQTPGQGLQFLFEYFSETQRNKGNFPGRFSGRQFSNSRSEMNVSTLELGDSALYLCASRESGAHNEQFFGPGTRLTVL.

This clonotype appeared a few times. CDR3 sequence reads: CATSVLSETQYF. In DNA, the CDR3 is TGTGCCACCTCCGTATTATCGGAGACCCAGTACTTC. The chain is built from TRBV12-3 or TRBV12-4 and TRBJ2-5, with no clear D. Trimming shortened V by 10 bases and J by 5 bases, and 14 bases separated the two germline ends. The CDR3 has 12 amino acids.

This clonotype was observed a single time. CDR3 sequence reads: CSVGRSSGANVLTF. DNA for the CDR3: TGCAGCGTTGGTAGGAGCTCTGGGGCCAACGTCCTGACTTTC. The chain recombines TRBV29-1 with TRBJ2-6; D is unclear. Germline loops: CDR1 SQVTM, CDR2 ANQGSEA. Trimming took 4 bases from V and 0 from J, leaving 7 bases between them. This CDR3 has 14 residues.

This clonotype came up once. The chain uses TRBV21-1 and TRBJ2-5; the table's D call, TRBD1, was not checked against the DNA. TRBV21-1 is a recognized pseudogene. CDR3 length equals 16 residues. CDR3: CASSTAKRQVQETQYF. As DNA, the CDR3 is TGTGCCAGCAGCACTGCAAAGAGACAGGTTCAAGAGACCCAGTACTTC.

The chain uses TRBV6-6 and TRBJ1-5, with D possibly matching TRBD1 (6 bases). CDR3 length: 13 amino acids. CDR1 and CDR2 from the germline V gene are MNHNY and SVGAGI (reference sequence). Trimming pared 7 bases from V and 5 bases from J, leaving 12 bases between. The CDR3 here is CASMDRGHQPQHF. The CDR3 nucleotides are TGTGCCAGCATGGACCGGGGGCATCAGCCCCAGCATTTT.

The V and J genes are TRBV5-1 and TRBJ2-1; the D gene is possibly TRBD2 (5 bases). V lost 4 bases, J lost 8 bases, and 16 bases lay in between. The CDR3 contains 14 residues. In germline, CDR1 is SGHRS, CDR2 YFSETQ. This CDR3 reads CASSGLTSDHEQFF. The CDR3 DNA reads as TGCGCCAGCAGCGGACTTACGTCGGACCATGAGCAGTTCTTC.